A selection of T cell receptor beta chains follows, all from one sample in a study of graft-versus-host responses after intestinal transplantation. Assay: immunoSEQ multiplex PCR; the TCRdb copy retains only in-frame clones and omits some. The table records 40,000 or so clones, around 94% of them present only once. The source material was PBMCs, sampled 16 days after intestinal transplant. The source of these receptors is a human patient who received an intestinal transplant, so some T cells may come from the graft donor. The CDR3 runs from the conserved cysteine through the conserved F or W.

length: 18; J: NA; V: TRBV5-1; CDR3: CASSLAPLLAGARDEQYF
length: 13; J: TRBJ1-1; V: TRBV27; CDR3: CASGQGWGTEAFF
length: 14; J: TRBJ1-1; V: TRBV5-1; CDR3: CASSLDTGNTEAFF
length: 15; J: TRBJ2-7; V: TRBV13; CDR3: CASYLSTRRNYEQYF
length: 22; J: TRBJ2-3; V: TRBV21-1; CDR3: CASSKIGRASGNTTRSTDTQYF
length: 16; J: TRBJ1-4; V: TRBV27; CDR3: CASSLQGAYLNEKLFF
length: 16; J: TRBJ2-5; V: TRBV7-9; CDR3: CASSPVTGGRQETQYF
length: 17; J: TRBJ2-6; V: TRBV15; CDR3: CATSRVGELSGANVLTF
length: 17; J: TRBJ1-2; V: TRBV9; CDR3: CASSQPPTAPANYGYTF
length: 15; J: TRBJ1-5; V: TRBV28; CDR3: CASSLRMGPSQPQHF
length: 14; J: TRBJ2-1; V: TRBV19; CDR3: CASSPDRVHNEQFF
length: 17; J: TRBJ2-2; V: TRBV4-1; CDR3: CASSQGGARGSGGELFF
length: 14; J: TRBJ2-7; V: TRBV27; CDR3: CASSLGLGSYEQYF
length: 16; J: TRBJ1-1; V: TRBV12-2; CDR3: CASRLGVGGPDTEAFF
length: 16; J: TRBJ2-7; V: TRBV9; CDR3: CASSVGPGGRLYEQYF
length: 11; J: TRBJ2-1; V: TRBV7-9; CDR3: CASSWEYEQFF
length: 14; J: TRBJ2-1; V: TRBV11-2; CDR3: CASSPGLADNEQFF
length: 14; J: TRBJ1-1; V: TRBV28; CDR3: CASSLWARDTEAFF
length: 13; J: TRBJ2-7; V: TRBV7-6; CDR3: CASSLEVTYEQYF
length: 14; J: TRBJ2-7; V: TRBV4-1; CDR3: CASSQVTGAYEQYF
length: 13; J: TRBJ2-7; V: TRBV27; CDR3: CASSIPLTGEQYF
length: 15; J: TRBJ2-7; V: TRBV4-1; CDR3: CASSQERSTSYEQYF
length: 12; J: TRBJ1-2; V: TRBV7-2; CDR3: CASSLGNYGYTF
length: 12; J: TRBJ1-2; V: TRBV11-2; CDR3: CASSSRADGYTF
length: 13; J: TRBJ2-5; V: TRBV9; CDR3: CASSGTVQETQYF
length: 15; J: TRBJ1-1; V: TRBV6-1; CDR3: CASNKVGGFGSEAFF
length: 13; J: TRBJ2-7; V: TRBV2; CDR3: CASRRGGSYEQYF
length: 13; J: TRBJ2-3; V: TRBV28; CDR3: CASSPMSADTQYF
length: 14; J: NA; V: TRBV7-2; CDR3: CASSSRSPTYEQYF
length: 14; J: TRBJ1-1; V: TRBV19; CDR3: CASAPGGGNTEAFF
length: 15; J: TRBJ2-1; V: TRBV28; CDR3: CASSGAGAKVNEQFF
length: 14; J: TRBJ2-7; V: TRBV5-1; CDR3: CASSLGGGGAEQYF
length: 14; J: TRBJ2-7; V: TRBV14; CDR3: CASSQDLGIGEQYF
length: 13; J: TRBJ1-4; V: TRBV5-1; CDR3: CASSLADREKLFF
length: 16; J: TRBJ2-6; V: TRBV27; CDR3: CASSFSQGVGANVLTF
length: 15; J: TRBJ2-3; V: TRBV28; CDR3: CASAPKGTYTDTQYF
length: 14; J: TRBJ2-2; V: TRBV29-1; CDR3: CSAPDRVGTGELFF
length: 15; J: TRBJ2-1; V: TRBV5-4; CDR3: CASSLRTGLYNEQFF
length: 15; J: TRBJ2-2; V: TRBV29-1; CDR3: CSVERESWNTGELFF
length: 13; J: TRBJ2-7; V: TRBV7-9; CDR3: CASSSRANYEQYF
length: 15; J: TRBJ2-7; V: TRBV6-6; CDR3: CASSLGLASPYEQYF
length: 14; J: TRBJ1-3; V: TRBV7-2; CDR3: CASSLTGPGNTIYF
length: 15; J: TRBJ2-3; V: TRBV2; CDR3: CASSEGGRATDTQYF
length: 14; J: TRBJ1-2; V: TRBV5-4; CDR3: CASSLGTGAYGYTF
length: 12; J: TRBJ1-6; V: TRBV4-3; CDR3: CASSQDNSPLHF
length: 13; J: TRBJ1-2; V: TRBV28; CDR3: CASRYQGRDRYTF
length: 17; J: TRBJ2-1; V: TRBV27; CDR3: CASSVRLAGGPFNEQFF
length: 13; J: NA; V: TRBV5-6; CDR3: CASSAGGNYEQYF
length: 14; J: TRBJ2-5; V: TRBV6-5; CDR3: CASSRTGGQETQYF
length: 17; J: TRBJ1-5; V: TRBV15; CDR3: CATSRTVGVSSNQPQHF
length: 14; J: TRBJ2-7; V: TRBV28; CDR3: CASKDLRGPYEQYF